The clone carrying this TCR beta chain was detected a few times. Each CDR3 protein gets one entry after TCRdb re-called the 5' RACE reads with MiXCR. This sample yields about 350,000 distinct CDR3 sequences, of which roughly 13% are seen a single time; about a fifth belongs to the top ten. The record originates from a study of T-cell memory formation after mild COVID-19. V lost 5 bases to trimming and J lost 5 bases; unmatched junction nucleotides: 7. This CDR3 is built from 15 residues. The V gene's germline CDR1 is SGHAT and CDR2 FQDESV (reference sequence). This clonotype was sampled from a man aged 18 to 29 who had mild COVID-19 (a few samples of this study predate the infection). Cell type and time point are not known. The sample comprised PBMCs or a T cell subset sorted from them (not recorded which). The genes are TRBV11-1 and TRBJ2-2, with TRBD1 matching 8 bases. The CDR3 spells CASSPRTGRTGELFF. The CDR3 DNA reads TGTGCCAGCAGCCCTCGGACAGGGAGGACCGGGGAGCTGTTTTTT.